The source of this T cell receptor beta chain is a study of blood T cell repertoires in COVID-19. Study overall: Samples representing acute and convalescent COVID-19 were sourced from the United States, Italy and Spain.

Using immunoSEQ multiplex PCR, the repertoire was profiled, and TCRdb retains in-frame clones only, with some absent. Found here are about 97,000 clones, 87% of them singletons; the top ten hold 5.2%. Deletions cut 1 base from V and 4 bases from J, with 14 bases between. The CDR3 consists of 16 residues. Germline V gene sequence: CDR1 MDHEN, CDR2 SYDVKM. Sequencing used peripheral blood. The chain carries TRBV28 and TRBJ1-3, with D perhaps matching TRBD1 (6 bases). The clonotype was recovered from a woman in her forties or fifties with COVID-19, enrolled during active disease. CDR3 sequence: CASSLFGQGTGNTIYF. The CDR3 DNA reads TGTGCCAGCAGTTTATTTGGGCAGGGGACCGGAAACACCATATATTTT.